The clone carrying this T cell receptor beta chain was picked up a small number of times. What it recognizes is unknown. The germline V gene encodes CDR1 SNHLY and CDR2 FYNNEI. This CDR3 has 14 amino acids. Trimming removed 4 bases from V and 9 bases from J; junction bases left unmatched: 7. This entry belongs to a study of T cells in narcolepsy. Study-wide points: Comparing one patient's CSF and blood CD4+ clonotypes highlighted HCRT- and TRIB2-specific autoreactive clonotypes.

Produced via immunoSEQ multiplex PCR; TCRdb's table is partial and in-frame only. This sample has around 24,000 clones; 81% occur once, and the top ten carry more than 1%. J is TRBJ2-1 and V is TRBV2; TRBD2 matches 9 bases. Material for sequencing was memory (CD45RA-) CD4+ T cells from blood. This clonotype originated in a human donor in good health. CDR3 region: CASSVRGGATEQFF. In DNA, the CDR3 is TGTGCCAGCAGTGTTCGCGGGGGGGCCACTGAGCAGTTCTTC. Looking up the rest from reference TRBV2 and TRBJ2-1 gives the full variable domain: EPEVTQTPSHQVTQMGQEVILRCVPISNHLYFYWYRQILGQKVEFLVSFYNNEISEKSEIFDDQFSVERPDGSNFTLKIRSTKLEDSAMYFCASSVRGGATEQFFGPGTRLTVL.